This T cell receptor beta chain was recovered during a study of cytotoxic CD8 clonotypes in ibrutinib-treated CLL. This CDR3 is 12 amino acids long. Germline CDR1 is GTSNPN and CDR2 is SVGIG (reference sequence). Between the trimmed V and J ends, which lost 3 bases and 10 bases, there was a span of 13 bases. Here immunoSEQ multiplex PCR was the method, and the copy in TCRdb shows in-frame clones only, minus some. The table has 9,000 to 13,000 clones, around three quarters seen once. Around 1.9 micrograms of genomic DNA, which was extracted from cryopreserved PBMCs, served as the material used for the TCR beta libraries.

Material: PBMCs, obtained at disease progression, from a patient treated with ibrutinib. The TCR originated in a human donor with chronic lymphocytic leukemia. The chain links TRBV30 to TRBJ2-1; D possibly corresponds to TRBD1 (5 bases). This chain's CDR3 is CAWRTGPREQFF. The CDR3 DNA reads TGTGCCTGGAGAACAGGACCGAGGGAGCAGTTCTTC.